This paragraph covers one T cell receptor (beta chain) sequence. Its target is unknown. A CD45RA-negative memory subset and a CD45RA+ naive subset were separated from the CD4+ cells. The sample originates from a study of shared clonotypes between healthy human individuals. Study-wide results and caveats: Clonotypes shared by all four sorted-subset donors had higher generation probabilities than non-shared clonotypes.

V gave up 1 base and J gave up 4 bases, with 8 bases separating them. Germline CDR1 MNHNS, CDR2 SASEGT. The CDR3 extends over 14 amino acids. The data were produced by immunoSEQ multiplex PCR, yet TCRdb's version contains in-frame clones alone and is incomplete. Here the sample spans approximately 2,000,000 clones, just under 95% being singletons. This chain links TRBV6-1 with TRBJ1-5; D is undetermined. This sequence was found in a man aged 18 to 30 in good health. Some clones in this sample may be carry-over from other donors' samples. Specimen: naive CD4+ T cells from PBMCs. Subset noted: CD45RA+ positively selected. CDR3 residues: CASSEVLSNQPQHF. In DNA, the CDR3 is TGTGCCAGCAGTGAAGTTCTTAGTAATCAGCCCCAGCATTTT.